This T cell receptor beta chain was obtained from a study of CD8+ T cells in alopecia areata. Treatment defined: oral pan-JAK inhibitor, 5-10 mg twice daily. Regarding the study as a whole: Expanded CD8+ clones among the top 100, and scalp clonality, were significantly decreased by tofacitinib. Scalp samples also yield sequences from resident alphabeta T cells of normal skin.

A word on this clone: Its antigen is unknown.

RNA extraction and reverse transcription yielded cDNA as sequencing template. TCRdb's copy holds only in-frame clones and misses some; the assay was immunoSEQ multiplex PCR. The sample lists about 190,000 clones; approximately 60% were seen once. The CDR3 sequence is 14 residues long. The germline CDR1 and CDR2 sequences are MNHEY and SMNVEV (reference sequence). The V end lost 2 bases, the J end lost 5 bases, and 12 bases lay between the germline ends. Sequenced here: CD4+ T cells sorted from blood, sampled at week 4, from a patient treated with tofacitinib. The chain couples TRBV27 to TRBJ1-1; tentatively, D is TRBD1 (5 bases). The source is a human donor with alopecia areata. CDR3 nucleotides: TGTGCCAGCAGTTTAAGTGGGGGGAGGACTGAAGCTTTCTTT. It translates to CASSLSGGRTEAFF.